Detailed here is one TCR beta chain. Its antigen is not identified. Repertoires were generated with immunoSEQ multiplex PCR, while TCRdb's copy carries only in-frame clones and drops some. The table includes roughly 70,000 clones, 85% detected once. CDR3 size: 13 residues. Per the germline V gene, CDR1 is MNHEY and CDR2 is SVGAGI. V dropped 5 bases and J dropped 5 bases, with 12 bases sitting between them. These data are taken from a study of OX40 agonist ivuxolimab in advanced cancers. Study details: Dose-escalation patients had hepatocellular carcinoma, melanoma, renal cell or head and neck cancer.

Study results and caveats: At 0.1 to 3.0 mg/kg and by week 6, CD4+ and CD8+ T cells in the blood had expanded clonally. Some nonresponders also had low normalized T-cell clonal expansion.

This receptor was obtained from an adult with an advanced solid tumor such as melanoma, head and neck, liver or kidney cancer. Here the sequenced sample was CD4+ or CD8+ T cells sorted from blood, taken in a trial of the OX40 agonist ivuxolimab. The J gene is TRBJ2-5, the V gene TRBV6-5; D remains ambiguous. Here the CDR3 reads CASSKVYTETQYF. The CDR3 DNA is TGTGCCAGCAGTAAGGTTTATACGGAGACCCAGTACTTC.